This T cell receptor beta chain was sequenced in a study of shared clonotypes between healthy human individuals. The CDR3 has 15 residues. Germline V CDR1 and CDR2: LNHDA, SQIVND (reference sequence). Trimming took 3 bases from V and 4 from J, leaving 13 bases between them. Produced via immunoSEQ multiplex PCR; TCRdb's table is partial and in-frame only. The sample yields about 1.1 million clones, roughly 80% seen once. V and J are TRBV19 and TRBJ1-5; D may be TRBD1 (6 bases). The sample consisted of memory CD4+ T cells from PBMCs. Specified subset: CD45RA-negative fraction. This clonotype was sampled from a man younger than 30 in good health. Some clones in this sample may be carry-over from other donors' samples. CDR3 in amino acids: CASSIPGARNQPQHF. DNA for the CDR3: TGTGCCAGTAGTATTCCAGGGGCGCGAAATCAGCCCCAGCATTTT.